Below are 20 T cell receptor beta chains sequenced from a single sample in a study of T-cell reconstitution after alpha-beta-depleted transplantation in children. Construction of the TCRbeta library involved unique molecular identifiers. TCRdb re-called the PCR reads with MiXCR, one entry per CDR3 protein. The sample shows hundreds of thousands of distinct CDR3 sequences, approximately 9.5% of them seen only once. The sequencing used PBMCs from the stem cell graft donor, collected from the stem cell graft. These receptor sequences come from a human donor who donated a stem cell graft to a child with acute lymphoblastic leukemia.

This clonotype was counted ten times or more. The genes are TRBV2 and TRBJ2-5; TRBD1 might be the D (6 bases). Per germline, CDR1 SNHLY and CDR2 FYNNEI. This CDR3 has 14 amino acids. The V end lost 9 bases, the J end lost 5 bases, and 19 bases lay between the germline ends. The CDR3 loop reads CASNRVRLHETQYF. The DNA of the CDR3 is TGTGCCAGTAACAGGGTACGCCTTCATGAGACCCAGTACTTC.

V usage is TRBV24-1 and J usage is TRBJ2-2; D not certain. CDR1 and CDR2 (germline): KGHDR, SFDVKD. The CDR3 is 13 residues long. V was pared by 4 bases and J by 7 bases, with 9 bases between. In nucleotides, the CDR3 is TGTGCCACCAGTGACCCCCGCTTCGGGGAGCTGTTTTTT. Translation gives CATSDPRFGELFF.

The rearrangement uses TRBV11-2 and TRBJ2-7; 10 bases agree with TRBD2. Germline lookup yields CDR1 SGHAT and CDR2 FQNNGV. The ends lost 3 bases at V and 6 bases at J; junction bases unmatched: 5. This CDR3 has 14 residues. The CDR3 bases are TGTGCCAGCAGCTTTACTAGCGGGGAACGCGAGCAGTACTTC. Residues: CASSFTSGEREQYF.

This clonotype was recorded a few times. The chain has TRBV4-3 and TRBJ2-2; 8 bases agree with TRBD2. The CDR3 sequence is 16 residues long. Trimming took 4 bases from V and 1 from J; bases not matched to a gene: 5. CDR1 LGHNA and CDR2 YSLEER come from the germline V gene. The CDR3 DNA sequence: TGCGCCAGCAGCCGCCAGGGACTAGGGAACACCGGGGAGCTGTTTTTT. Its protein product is CASSRQGLGNTGELFF.

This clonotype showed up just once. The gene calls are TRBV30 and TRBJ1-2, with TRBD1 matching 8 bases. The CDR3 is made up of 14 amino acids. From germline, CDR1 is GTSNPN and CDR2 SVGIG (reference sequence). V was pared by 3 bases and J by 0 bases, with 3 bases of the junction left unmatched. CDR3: CAWSRGLANYGYTF. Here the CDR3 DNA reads TGTGCCTGGAGCAGGGGGCTAGCTAACTATGGCTACACCTTC. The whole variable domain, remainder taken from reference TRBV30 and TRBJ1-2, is SQTIHQWPATLVQPVGSPLSLECTVEGTSNPNLYWYRQAAGRGLQLLFYSVGIGQISSEVPQNLSASRPQDRQFILSSKKLLLSDSGFYLCAWSRGLANYGYTFGSGTRLTVV.

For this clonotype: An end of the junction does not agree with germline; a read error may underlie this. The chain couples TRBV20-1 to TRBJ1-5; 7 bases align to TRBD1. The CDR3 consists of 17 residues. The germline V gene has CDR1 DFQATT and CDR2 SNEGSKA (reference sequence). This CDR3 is CCARPPRGGFGYQPQHF. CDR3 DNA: TGCTGTGCTAGACCCCCCAGGGGGGGGTTTGGGTATCAGCCCCAGCATTTT.

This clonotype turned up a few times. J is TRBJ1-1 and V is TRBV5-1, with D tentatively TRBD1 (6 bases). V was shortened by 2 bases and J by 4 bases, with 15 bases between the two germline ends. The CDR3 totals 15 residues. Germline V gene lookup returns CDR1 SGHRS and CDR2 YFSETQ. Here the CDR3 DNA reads TGCGCCAGCAGCTTCGGACAGACTGGGCCCACTGAAGCTTTCTTT. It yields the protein CASSFGQTGPTEAFF.

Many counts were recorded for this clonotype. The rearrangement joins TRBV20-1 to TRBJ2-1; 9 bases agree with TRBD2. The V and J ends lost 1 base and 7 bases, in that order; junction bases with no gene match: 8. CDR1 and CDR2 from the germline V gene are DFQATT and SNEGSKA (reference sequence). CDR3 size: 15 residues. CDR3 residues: CSARAAGGTRNEQFF. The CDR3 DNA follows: TGCAGTGCTAGAGCCGCGGGGGGGACGAGGAATGAGCAGTTCTTC.

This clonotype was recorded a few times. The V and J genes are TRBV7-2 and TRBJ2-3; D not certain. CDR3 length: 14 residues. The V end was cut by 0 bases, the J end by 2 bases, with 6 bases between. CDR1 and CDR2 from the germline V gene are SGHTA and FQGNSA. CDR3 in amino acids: CASSLAVPTDTQYF. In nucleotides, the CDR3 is TGTGCCAGCAGCTTAGCCGTACCCACAGATACGCAGTATTTT.

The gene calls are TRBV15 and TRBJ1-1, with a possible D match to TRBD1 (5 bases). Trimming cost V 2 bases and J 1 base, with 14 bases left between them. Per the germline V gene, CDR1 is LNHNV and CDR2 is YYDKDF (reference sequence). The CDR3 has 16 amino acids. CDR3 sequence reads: CATSRTGGLQNTEAFF. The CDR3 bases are TGTGCCACCAGCAGAACGGGGGGACTTCAGAACACTGAAGCTTTCTTT.

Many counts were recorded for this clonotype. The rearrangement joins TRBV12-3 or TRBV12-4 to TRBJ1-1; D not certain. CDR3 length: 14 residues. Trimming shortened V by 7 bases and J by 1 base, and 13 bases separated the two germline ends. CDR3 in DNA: TGTGCCAGCACTGTTTATCCAGAGAACACTGAAGCTTTCTTT. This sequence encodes CASTVYPENTEAFF.

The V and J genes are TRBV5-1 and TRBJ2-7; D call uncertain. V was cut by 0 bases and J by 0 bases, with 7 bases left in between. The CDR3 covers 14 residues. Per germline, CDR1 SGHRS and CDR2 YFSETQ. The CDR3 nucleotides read TGCGCCAGCAGCTTGGAACGGAGCTCCTACGAGCAGTACTTC. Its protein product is CASSLERSSYEQYF.

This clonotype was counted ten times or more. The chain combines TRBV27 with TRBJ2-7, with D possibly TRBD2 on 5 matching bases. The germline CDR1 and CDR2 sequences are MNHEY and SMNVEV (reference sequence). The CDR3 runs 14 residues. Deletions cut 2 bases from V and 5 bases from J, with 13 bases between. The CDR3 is CASSLGGTSNEQYF. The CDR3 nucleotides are TGTGCCAGCAGTTTAGGAGGCACTTCAAACGAGCAGTACTTC.

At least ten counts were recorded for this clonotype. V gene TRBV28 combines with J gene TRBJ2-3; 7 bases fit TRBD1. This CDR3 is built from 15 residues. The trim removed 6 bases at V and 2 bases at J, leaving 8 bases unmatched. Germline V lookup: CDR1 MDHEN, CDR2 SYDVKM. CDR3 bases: TGTGCCAGCAGCCAAGTTCAGGGGGTCACAGATACGCAGTATTTT. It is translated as CASSQVQGVTDTQYF.

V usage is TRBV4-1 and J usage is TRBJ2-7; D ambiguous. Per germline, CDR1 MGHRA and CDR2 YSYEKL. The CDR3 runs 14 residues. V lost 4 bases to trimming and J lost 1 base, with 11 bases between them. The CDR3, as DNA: TGCGCCAGCAGCCCCCTCGACGGGTCCTACGAGCAGTACTTC. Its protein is CASSPLDGSYEQYF.

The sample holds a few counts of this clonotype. The CDR3 DNA is TGCAGTGCAAGTCCAGGCCTTAACACCGGGGAGCTGTTTTTT. Translated, it gives CSASPGLNTGELFF. This chain links TRBV20-1 with TRBJ2-2; D is uncertain. Germline V CDR1 and CDR2: DFQATT, SNEGSKA (reference sequence). The length of the CDR3 is 14 residues. The V end lost 6 bases, the J end lost 2 bases, and 13 bases lay between the germline ends.

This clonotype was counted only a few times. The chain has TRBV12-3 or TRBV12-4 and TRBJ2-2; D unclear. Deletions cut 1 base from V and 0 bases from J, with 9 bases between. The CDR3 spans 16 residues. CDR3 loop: CASSLGADPNTGELFF. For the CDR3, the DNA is TGTGCCAGCAGTTTAGGGGCAGACCCGAACACCGGGGAGCTGTTTTTT.

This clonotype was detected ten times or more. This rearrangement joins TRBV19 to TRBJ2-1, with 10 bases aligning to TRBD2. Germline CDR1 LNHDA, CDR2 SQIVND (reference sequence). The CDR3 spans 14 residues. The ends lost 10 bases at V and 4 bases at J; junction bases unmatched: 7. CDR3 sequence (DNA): TGTGCCACCAATAGCGGGGGGTCATACAATGAGCAGTTCTTC. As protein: CATNSGGSYNEQFF. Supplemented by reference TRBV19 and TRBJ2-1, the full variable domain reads DGGITQSPKYLFRKEGQNVTLSCEQNLNHDAMYWYRQDPGQGLRLIYYSQIVNDFQKGDIAEGYSVSREKKESFPLTVTSAQKNPTAFYLCATNSGGSYNEQFFGPGTRLTVL.

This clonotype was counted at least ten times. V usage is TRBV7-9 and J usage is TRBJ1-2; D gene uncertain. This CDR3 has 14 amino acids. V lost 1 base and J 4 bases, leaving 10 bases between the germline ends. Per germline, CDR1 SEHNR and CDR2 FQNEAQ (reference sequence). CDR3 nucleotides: TGTGCCAGCAGCTTAGACGGGGAAGCCTATGGCTACACCTTC. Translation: CASSLDGEAYGYTF.

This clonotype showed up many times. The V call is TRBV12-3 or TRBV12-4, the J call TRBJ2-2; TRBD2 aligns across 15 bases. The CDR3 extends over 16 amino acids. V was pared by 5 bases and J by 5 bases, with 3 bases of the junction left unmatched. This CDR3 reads CASSPGTSGGTGELFF. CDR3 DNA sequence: TGTGCCAGCAGTCCAGGGACTAGCGGGGGGACCGGGGAGCTGTTTTTT.